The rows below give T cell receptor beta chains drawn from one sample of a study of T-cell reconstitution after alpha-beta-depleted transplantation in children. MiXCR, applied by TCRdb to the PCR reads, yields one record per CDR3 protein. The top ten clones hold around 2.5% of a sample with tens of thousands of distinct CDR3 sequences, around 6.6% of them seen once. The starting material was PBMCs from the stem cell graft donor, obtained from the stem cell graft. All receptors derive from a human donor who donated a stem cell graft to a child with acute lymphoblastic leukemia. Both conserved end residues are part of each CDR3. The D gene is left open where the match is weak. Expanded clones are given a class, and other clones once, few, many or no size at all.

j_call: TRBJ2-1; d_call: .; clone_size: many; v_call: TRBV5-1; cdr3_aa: CASSLAAHNSYNEQFF; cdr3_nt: TGCGCCAGCAGCTTGGCGGCACATAACTCCTACAATGAGCAGTTCTTC
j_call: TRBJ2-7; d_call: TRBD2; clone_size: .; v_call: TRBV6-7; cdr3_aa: CASRPSGGVREQYF; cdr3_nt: TGTGCCAGCAGACCTAGCGGGGGGGTACGCGAGCAGTACTTC
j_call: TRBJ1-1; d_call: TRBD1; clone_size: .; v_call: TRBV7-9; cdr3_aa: CASSHPQRQGNTEAFF; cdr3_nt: TGTGCCAGCAGTCACCCCCAACGACAGGGGAACACTGAAGCTTTCTTT
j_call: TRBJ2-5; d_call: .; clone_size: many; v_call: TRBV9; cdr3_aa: CASSVGVGHRDQETQYF; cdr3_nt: TGTGCTAGCAGCGTGGGAGTTGGGCACAGAGACCAAGAGACCCAGTACTTC
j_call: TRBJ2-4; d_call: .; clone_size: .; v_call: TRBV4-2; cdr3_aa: CASSQDANPKNIQYF; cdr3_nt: TGTGCCAGCAGCCAAGATGCCAATCCCAAAAACATTCAGTACTTC
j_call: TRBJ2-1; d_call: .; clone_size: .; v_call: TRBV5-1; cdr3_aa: CASSLGVSVKEQFF; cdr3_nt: TGCGCCAGCAGCTTGGGGGTCAGCGTCAAGGAGCAGTTCTTC
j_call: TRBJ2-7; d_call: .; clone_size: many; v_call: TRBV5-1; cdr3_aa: CASSLQGSYEQYF; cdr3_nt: TGCGCCAGCAGCTTACAGGGCTCCTACGAGCAGTACTTC
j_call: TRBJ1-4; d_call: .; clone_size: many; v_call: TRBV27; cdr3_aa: CASSLGGIGEKLFF; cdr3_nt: TGTGCCAGCAGTTTAGGGGGGATTGGTGAAAAACTGTTTTTT
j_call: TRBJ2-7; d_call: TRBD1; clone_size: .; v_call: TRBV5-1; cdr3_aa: CASSSTRDRGTYEQYF; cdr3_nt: TGCGCCAGCAGCTCGACCCGGGACAGGGGGACCTACGAGCAGTACTTC
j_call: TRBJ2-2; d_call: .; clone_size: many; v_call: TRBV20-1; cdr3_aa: CSARAGTYDTGELFF; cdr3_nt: TGCAGTGCTAGGGCGGGAACTTACGACACCGGGGAGCTGTTTTTT
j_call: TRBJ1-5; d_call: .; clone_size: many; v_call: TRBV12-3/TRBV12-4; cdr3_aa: CASSFAGDSNQPQHF; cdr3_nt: TGTGCCAGCAGTTTCGCAGGGGATAGCAATCAGCCCCAGCATTTT
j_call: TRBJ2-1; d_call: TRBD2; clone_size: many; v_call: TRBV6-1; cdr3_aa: CASSELAGDVDEQFF; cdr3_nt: TGTGCCAGCAGTGAATTGGCGGGAGATGTCGATGAGCAGTTCTTC
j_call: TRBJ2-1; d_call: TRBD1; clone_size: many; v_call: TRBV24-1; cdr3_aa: CATSELDRDPFF; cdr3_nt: TGTGCCACCAGTGAGCTGGACAGGGACCCGTTCTTC
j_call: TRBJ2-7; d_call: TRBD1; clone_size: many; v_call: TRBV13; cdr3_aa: CASSTGSSYEQYF; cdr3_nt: TGTGCCAGCTCGACAGGGAGCTCCTACGAGCAGTACTTC
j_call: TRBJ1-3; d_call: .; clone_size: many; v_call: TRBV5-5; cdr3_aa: CASSLEDRSGNTIYF; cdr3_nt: TGTGCCAGCAGCTTGGAAGACAGATCAGGAAACACCATATATTTT
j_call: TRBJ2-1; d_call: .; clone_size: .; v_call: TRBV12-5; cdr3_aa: CASGLAPVGGGAYNEQFF; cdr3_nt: TGTGCTAGTGGTTTGGCTCCTGTGGGGGGGGGGGCTTACAATGAGCAGTTCTTC
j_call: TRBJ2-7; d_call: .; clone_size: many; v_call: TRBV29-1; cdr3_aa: CSVERDYEQYF; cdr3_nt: TGCAGCGTTGAACGAGACTACGAGCAGTACTTC
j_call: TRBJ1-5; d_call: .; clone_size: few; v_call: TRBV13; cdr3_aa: CASSSARGNQPQHF; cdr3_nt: TGTGCCAGCAGCTCCGCCCGGGGGAATCAGCCCCAGCATTTT
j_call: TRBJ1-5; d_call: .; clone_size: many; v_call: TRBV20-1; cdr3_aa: CSARKGEQPQHF; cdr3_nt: TGCAGTGCTAGGAAGGGGGAGCAGCCCCAGCATTTT
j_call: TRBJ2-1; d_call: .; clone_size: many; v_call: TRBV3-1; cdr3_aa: CASSQDNTGSLEQFF; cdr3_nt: TGTGCCAGCAGCCAAGATAACACAGGTTCGTTGGAGCAGTTCTTC
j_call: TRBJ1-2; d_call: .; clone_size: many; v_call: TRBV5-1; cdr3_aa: CASSLAGIGDGYTF; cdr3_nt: TGCGCCAGCAGCTTGGCGGGGATTGGCGATGGCTACACCTTC
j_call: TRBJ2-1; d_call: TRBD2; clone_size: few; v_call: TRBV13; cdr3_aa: CASSLWASGTDSYNEQFF; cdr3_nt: TGTGCCAGCAGCTTATGGGCTAGCGGGACCGACTCCTACAATGAGCAGTTCTTC
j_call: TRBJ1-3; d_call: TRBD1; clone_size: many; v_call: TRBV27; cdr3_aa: CASSSGQGNGNTIYF; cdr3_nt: TGTGCCAGCAGTTCGGGACAGGGGAACGGAAACACCATATATTTT
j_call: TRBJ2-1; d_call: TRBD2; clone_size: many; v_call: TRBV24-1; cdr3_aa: CATSDPGGRYNEQFF; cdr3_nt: TGTGCCACCAGTGACCCAGGCGGGAGATACAATGAGCAGTTCTTC
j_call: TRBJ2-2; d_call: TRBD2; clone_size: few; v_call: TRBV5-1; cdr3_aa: CASSPWTSGGAGELFF; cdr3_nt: TGCGCCAGCAGCCCCTGGACTAGCGGGGGGGCCGGGGAGCTGTTTTTT
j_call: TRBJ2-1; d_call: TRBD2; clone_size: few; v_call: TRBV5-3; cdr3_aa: CARSFWREGAYNEQFF; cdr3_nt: TGTGCCAGAAGCTTCTGGCGGGAGGGAGCCTACAATGAGCAGTTCTTC
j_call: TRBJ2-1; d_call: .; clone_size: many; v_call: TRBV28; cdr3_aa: CASSLRRFYNEQFF; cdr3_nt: TGTGCCAGCAGTTTAAGGCGGTTCTACAATGAGCAGTTCTTC
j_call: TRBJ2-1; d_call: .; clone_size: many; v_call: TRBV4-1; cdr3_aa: CASSQALRNEQFF; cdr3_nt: TGCGCCAGCAGCCAAGCCCTCCGGAATGAGCAGTTCTTC
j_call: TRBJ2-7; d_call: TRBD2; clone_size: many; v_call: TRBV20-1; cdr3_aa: CSAGGAGAYEQYF; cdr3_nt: TGCAGTGCGGGGGGAGCGGGAGCCTACGAGCAGTACTTC
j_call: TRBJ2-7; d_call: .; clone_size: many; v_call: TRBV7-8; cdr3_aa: CASSLGFSPLSYEQYF; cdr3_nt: TGTGCCAGCAGCTTAGGGTTCAGTCCCCTCTCCTACGAGCAGTACTTC
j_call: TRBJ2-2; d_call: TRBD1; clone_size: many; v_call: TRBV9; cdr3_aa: CASSPRDRGESMGTGELFF; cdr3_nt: TGTGCCAGCAGCCCCCGGGACAGGGGGGAATCAATGGGCACCGGGGAGCTGTTTTTT
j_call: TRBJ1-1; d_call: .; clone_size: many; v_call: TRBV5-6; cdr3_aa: CARRESEAFF; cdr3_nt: TGTGCCAGGAGGGAAAGTGAAGCTTTCTTT
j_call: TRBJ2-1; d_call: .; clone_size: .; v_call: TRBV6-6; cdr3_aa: CASSYSRDEQFF; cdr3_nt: TGTGCCAGCAGTTACTCGAGGGATGAGCAGTTCTTC
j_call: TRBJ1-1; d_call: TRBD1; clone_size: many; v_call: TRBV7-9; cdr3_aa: CASSSGQGWSEAFF; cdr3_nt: TGTGCCAGCAGCTCAGGACAGGGGTGGTCTGAAGCTTTCTTT
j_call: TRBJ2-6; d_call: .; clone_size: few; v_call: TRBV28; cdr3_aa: CASSLDSISGANVLTF; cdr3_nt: TGTGCCAGCAGTTTGGACAGTATCTCTGGGGCCAACGTCCTGACTTTC
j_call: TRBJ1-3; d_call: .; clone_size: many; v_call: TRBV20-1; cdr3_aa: CSVFGGASGNTIYF; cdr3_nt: TGCAGTGTATTCGGGGGAGCCTCTGGAAACACCATATATTTT
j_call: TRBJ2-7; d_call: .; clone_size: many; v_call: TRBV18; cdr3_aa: CASSPPLAGYEQYF; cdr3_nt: TGTGCCAGCTCACCACCGTTAGCAGGCTACGAGCAGTACTTC
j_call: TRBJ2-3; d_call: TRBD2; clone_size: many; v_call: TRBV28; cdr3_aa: CATGGFTDTQYF; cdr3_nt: TGTGCCACGGGGGGGTTTACAGATACGCAGTATTTT
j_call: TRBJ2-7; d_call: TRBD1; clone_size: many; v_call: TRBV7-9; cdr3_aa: CASSPKQGSSYEQYF; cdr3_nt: TGTGCCAGCAGCCCGAAACAGGGGAGCTCCTACGAGCAGTACTTC
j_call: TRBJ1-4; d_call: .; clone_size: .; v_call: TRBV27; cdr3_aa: CASSPTGYTNEKLFF; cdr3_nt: TGTGCCAGCAGTCCGACCGGGTACACTAATGAAAAACTGTTTTTT
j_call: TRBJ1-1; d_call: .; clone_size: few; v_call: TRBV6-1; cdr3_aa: CASGRDVNLPEAFF; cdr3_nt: TGTGCCAGCGGACGGGACGTGAATTTACCTGAAGCTTTCTTT
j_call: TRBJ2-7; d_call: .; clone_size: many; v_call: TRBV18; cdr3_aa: CASSPGLMSRYEQYF; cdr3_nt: TGTGCCAGCTCACCTGGACTTATGAGTCGATACGAGCAGTACTTC
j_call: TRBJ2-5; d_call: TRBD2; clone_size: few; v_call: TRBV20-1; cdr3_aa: CSATALAGGETQYF; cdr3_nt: TGCAGCGCGACAGCACTAGCGGGAGGCGAGACCCAGTACTTC
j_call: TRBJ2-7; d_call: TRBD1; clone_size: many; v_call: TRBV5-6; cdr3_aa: CASSVRDRESLRTF; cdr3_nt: TGTGCCAGCAGCGTCCGGGACAGGGAATCTTTGAGGACTTTC
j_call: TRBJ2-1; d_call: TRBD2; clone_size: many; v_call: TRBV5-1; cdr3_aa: CASSPGLAGRYEQFF; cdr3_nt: TGCGCCAGCAGCCCCGGGCTAGCGGGAAGGTATGAGCAGTTCTTC